This is a list of T cell receptor beta chains from one sample in a study of CD8+CD57+ T cells in acquired aplastic anemia. MiXCR, run by TCRdb on the reads, gives a single entry per CDR3 protein. This table has about 210,000 distinct CDR3 sequences, 61% appearing once. Sequencing used sorted CD4+, CD8+, or CD8+CD57+ T cells (not recorded which) from PBMCs. The receptors shown here come from a human donor in good health. Both conserved end residues are part of each CDR3. The order of the fields is V gene, clone size, D gene, J gene, CDR3 protein, CDR3 DNA. The D gene is left open where the match is weak. Only some rows state a clone size, as once, few, many or a class for expanded clones.

TRBV7-8	many	TRBD2	TRBJ2-7	CASRPGSGGLYEQYF	TGTGCCAGCAGGCCGGGGAGCGGGGGCCTCTACGAGCAGTACTTC
TRBV5-1	many	-	TRBJ1-1	CASSEGVMNTEAFF	TGCGCCAGCAGTGAGGGGGTCATGAACACTGAAGCTTTCTTT
TRBV19	many	TRBD1	TRBJ2-5	CASGGQGAGETQYF	TGTGCCAGTGGCGGACAGGGGGCAGGGGAGACCCAGTACTTC
TRBV7-3	-	-	TRBJ1-3	CASSFRYSYF	TGTGCCAGCAGCTTCCGGTACTCATATTTT
TRBV7-2	few	-	TRBJ2-5	CASSLALLETQYF	TGTGCCAGCAGCTTAGCGTTGCTAGAGACCCAGTACTTC
TRBV7-6	few	-	TRBJ1-1	CASSSIHTGENTEAFF	TGTGCCAGCAGCTCGATACATACCGGGGAGAACACTGAAGCTTTCTTT
TRBV5-1	-	-	TRBJ2-7	CASSPGIAYEQYF	TGCGCCAGCAGCCCAGGGATCGCCTACGAGCAGTACTTC
TRBV19	many	-	TRBJ1-3	CASSMDWSSGNTIYF	TGTGCCAGTAGTATGGACTGGAGCTCTGGAAACACCATATATTTT
TRBV9	-	-	TRBJ2-1	CASSVEGGTDTQFF	TGTGCCAGCAGCGTCGAAGGAGGGACAGATACGCAGTTCTTC
TRBV27	-	-	TRBJ1-1	CASMGGVLNTGAFF	TGTGCCAGCATGGGGGGGGTTTTGAACACTGGAGCTTTCTTT
TRBV7-9	-	-	TRBJ2-2	CASSLTDTGELFF	TGTGCCAGCAGCTTGACAGACACCGGGGAGCTGTTTTTT
TRBV20-1	-	TRBD2	TRBJ2-5	CSARMGLVSQTQYF	TGCAGTGCTAGAATGGGACTAGTCAGCCAGACCCAGTACTTC
TRBV2	-	-	TRBJ1-5	CASRDSTSNQPQHF	TGTGCCAGCAGGGACTCGACTAGCAATCAGCCCCAGCATTTT
TRBV20-1	-	-	TRBJ1-2	CSARQVRRRGGYTF	TGCAGTGCTAGACAGGTCAGGAGACGGGGTGGCTACACCTTC
TRBV10-3	-	TRBD2	TRBJ2-3	CAISDPGTSDTQYF	TGTGCCATCAGTGACCCCGGGACTAGCGATACGCAGTATTTT
TRBV24-1	few	TRBD1	TRBJ1-1	CATGTGLNTEAFF	TGTGCCACCGGGACAGGCTTGAACACTGAAGCTTTCTTT
TRBV12-3/TRBV12-4	-	-	TRBJ1-2	CASSLNRRAAGYTF	TGTGCCAGCAGTCTCAACAGGCGGGCCGCTGGCTACACCTTC
TRBV4-1	many	-	TRBJ1-1	CASSQARGLNTEAFF	TGCGCCAGCAGCCAAGCTAGAGGCTTGAACACTGAAGCTTTCTTT
TRBV6-5	many	-	TRBJ1-3	CASSPAPGPGNTIYF	TGTGCCAGCAGCCCCGCCCCCGGACCGGGAAACACCATATATTTT
TRBV15	few	-	TRBJ2-7	CATSRDRGELYVQYF	TGTGCCACCAGCAGAGATAGAGGGGAACTCTACGTGCAGTACTTC
TRBV24-1	-	TRBD2	TRBJ2-5	CATSDETGASGSLETQYF	TGTGCCACCAGTGATGAGACAGGGGCTAGCGGGAGCCTTGAGACCCAGTACTTC
TRBV10-3	many	-	TRBJ2-1	CAISAPRQESSYNEQFF	TGTGCCATCAGTGCCCCACGACAGGAAAGCTCCTACAATGAGCAGTTCTTC
TRBV19	-	TRBD2	TRBJ2-7	CAWSVPLGTSPEWYYEQYF	TGTGCCTGGAGTGTACCGTTGGGGACTAGCCCCGAATGGTACTACGAGCAGTACTTC
TRBV10-1	-	-	TRBJ2-1	CASRSRLSEYNEQFF	TGCGCCAGCAGAAGTCGACTATCGGAGTACAATGAGCAGTTCTTC
TRBV20-1	few	-	TRBJ2-1	CSASPLHNEQFF	TGCAGTGCTAGTCCGCTTCACAATGAGCAGTTCTTC
TRBV12-3/TRBV12-4	-	-	TRBJ1-1	CASSLSGGGYTEAFF	TGTGCCAGCAGTTTGTCCGGGGGCGGGTACACTGAAGCTTTCTTT
TRBV7-9	once	-	TRBJ2-5	CASRIPGEDETQYF	TGTGCCAGCCGTATACCGGGAGAAGACGAGACCCAGTACTTC
TRBV2	-	-	TRBJ2-7	CASRAGTTSYEQYF	TGTGCCAGCAGAGCCGGGACAACCTCCTACGAGCAGTACTTC
TRBV4-3	many	-	TRBJ2-7	CASSQDRDNSYEQYF	TGCGCCAGCAGCCAAGATCGGGACAACTCCTACGAGCAGTACTTC
TRBV15	-	TRBD2	TRBJ2-7	CATSLSGGDSYEQYF	TGTGCCACCAGCCTAAGCGGGGGGGATTCCTACGAGCAGTACTTC
TRBV12-3/TRBV12-4	once	-	TRBJ2-7	CASSFGTGIKLNF	-
TRBV7-9	many	TRBD2	TRBJ2-1	CASSRGTSGKSEQFF	TGTGCCAGCAGCCGAGGGACTAGCGGGAAGAGTGAGCAGTTCTTC
TRBV12-3/TRBV12-4	-	-	TRBJ2-1	CASSPRTPVIDNEQFF	TGTGCCAGCAGCCCCAGGACGCCGGTTATCGACAATGAGCAGTTCTTC
TRBV10-3	-	TRBD2	TRBJ2-7	CAISVQRGGYYEQYF	TGTGCCATCAGTGTACAGCGGGGGGGGTACTACGAGCAGTACTTC
TRBV19	-	-	TRBJ1-4	CASSPGWGEKLFF	TGTGCCAGTAGCCCAGGCTGGGGTGAAAAACTGTTTTTT
TRBV6-5	-	TRBD1	TRBJ1-1	CASSEALGDRNTEAFF	TGTGCCAGCAGTGAAGCGCTTGGGGACAGGAACACTGAAGCTTTCTTT
TRBV6-2/TRBV6-3	many	-	TRBJ2-7	CASSYPGNTFYEQYF	TGTGCCAGCAGTTATCCAGGGAATACATTCTACGAGCAGTACTTC
TRBV15	many	-	TRBJ1-2	CATSRDLSGDNYGYTF	TGTGCCACCAGCAGAGATTTGTCAGGGGACAACTATGGTTACACCTTC
TRBV20-1	-	-	TRBJ1-2	CSARLPSRSRDGYTF	TGCAGTGCTAGACTCCCGAGCCGATCCCGAGATGGCTACACCTTC
TRBV5-4	few	TRBD2	TRBJ2-5	CASSRSSSGDQETQYF	TGTGCCAGCAGCCGATCGAGTAGCGGGGACCAAGAGACCCAGTACTTC
TRBV19	-	-	TRBJ1-1	CASSIDRNTESFF	TGTGCCAGTAGTATCGACAGGAACACTGAATCTTTCTTT
TRBV19	many	TRBD1	TRBJ1-1	CASGRQGMNTEAFF	TGTGCCAGCGGGAGACAGGGAATGAACACTGAAGCTTTCTTT
TRBV5-6	many	TRBD1	TRBJ1-5	CASSMGQGQPQHF	TGTGCCAGCAGCATGGGACAGGGGCAGCCCCAGCATTTT
TRBV20-1	once	TRBD1	TRBJ2-7	CSASDRVSYEQYF	TGCAGTGCTTCGGACAGGGTCAGTTACGAGCAGTACTTC
TRBV10-3	-	-	TRBJ1-1	CAISERVNTEAFF	TGTGCCATCAGTGAAAGGGTGAACACTGAAGCTTTCTTT
TRBV9	-	-	TRBJ1-1	CASSVAEGLGEAFF	TGTGCCAGCAGCGTAGCTGAGGGCTTGGGTGAAGCTTTCTTT
TRBV4-1	many	TRBD2	TRBJ2-7	CASSQVEGGGSIQYEQYF	TGCGCCAGCAGCCAAGTGGAAGGCGGCGGGAGCATTCAATACGAGCAGTACTTC
TRBV20-1	-	TRBD1	TRBJ1-4	CSAPGGGGQGAEKLFF	TGCAGTGCCCCTGGGGGGGGGGGACAGGGTGCGGAAAAACTGTTTTTT
TRBV5-1	-	-	TRBJ2-7	CASYEQYF	TGCGCCAGCTACGAGCAGTACTTC
TRBV7-2	-	-	TRBJ2-3	CASSLVTSRSDTQYF	TGTGCCAGCAGCTTAGTAACTAGCCGGTCAGATACGCAGTATTTT
TRBV7-9	-	-	TRBJ2-5	CASSLPPPAETQYF	TGTGCCAGCAGCTTACCACCCCCGGCCGAGACCCAGTACTTC
TRBV20-1	-	TRBD1	TRBJ1-1	CSARGTGDAEAFF	TGCAGTGCTAGGGGGACAGGGGACGCTGAAGCTTTCTTT
TRBV4-3	many	-	TRBJ2-7	CASSQAVTVSYEQYF	TGCGCCAGCAGCCAAGCGGTAACAGTCTCCTACGAGCAGTACTTC
TRBV19	-	TRBD2	TRBJ2-1	CASSIDPPGLGYNEQFF	TGTGCCAGTAGTATAGATCCCCCGGGACTAGGCTACAATGAGCAGTTCTTC
TRBV9	many	TRBD2	TRBJ2-1	CASSLTSGGVSEQFF	TGTGCCAGCAGCCTTACTAGCGGGGGGGTTAGTGAGCAGTTCTTC
TRBV11-1	many	-	TRBJ2-7	CASSPEGGTRYF	TGTGCCAGCAGCCCGGAGGGGGGGACGAGGTACTTC
TRBV20-1	few	TRBD2	TRBJ2-5	CSASRTSGGQETQYF	TGCAGTGCTAGCCGAACTAGCGGGGGCCAAGAGACCCAGTACTTC
TRBV12-3/TRBV12-4	few	-	TRBJ2-7	CASSPDAYEQYF	TGTGCCAGCAGCCCGGACGCGTACGAGCAGTACTTC
TRBV5-1	-	TRBD1	TRBJ1-1	CASSPLGQGANEAFF	TGCGCCAGCAGCCCTCTAGGACAGGGGGCCAATGAAGCTTTCTTT
TRBV20-1	-	TRBD1	TRBJ2-7	CSARRTGGAEQYF	TGCAGTGCCCGTAGGACAGGGGGCGCCGAGCAGTACTTC